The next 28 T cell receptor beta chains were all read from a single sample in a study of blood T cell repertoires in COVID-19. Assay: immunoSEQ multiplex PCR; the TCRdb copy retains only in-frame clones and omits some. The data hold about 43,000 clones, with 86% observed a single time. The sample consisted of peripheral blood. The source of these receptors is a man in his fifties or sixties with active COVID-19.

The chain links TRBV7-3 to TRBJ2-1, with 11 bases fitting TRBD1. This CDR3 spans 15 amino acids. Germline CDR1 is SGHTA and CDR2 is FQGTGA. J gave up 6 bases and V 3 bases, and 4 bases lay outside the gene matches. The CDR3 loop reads CASSFGQGALNEQFF. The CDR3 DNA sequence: TGTGCCAGCAGCTTCGGACAGGGGGCCCTCAATGAGCAGTTCTTC.

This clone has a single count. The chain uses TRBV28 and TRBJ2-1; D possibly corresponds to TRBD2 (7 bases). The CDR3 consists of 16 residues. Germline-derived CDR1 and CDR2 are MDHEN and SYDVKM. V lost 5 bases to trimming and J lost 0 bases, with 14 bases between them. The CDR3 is CASSARGGYSYNEQFF. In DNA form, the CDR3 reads TGTGCCAGCAGTGCAAGGGGGGGGTACTCCTACAATGAGCAGTTCTTC. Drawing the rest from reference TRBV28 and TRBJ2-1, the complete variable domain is DVKVTQSSRYLVKRTGEKVFLECVQDMDHENMFWYRQDPGLGLRLIYFSYDVKMKEKGDIPEGYSVSREKKERFSLILESASTNQTSMYLCASSARGGYSYNEQFFGPGTRLTVL.

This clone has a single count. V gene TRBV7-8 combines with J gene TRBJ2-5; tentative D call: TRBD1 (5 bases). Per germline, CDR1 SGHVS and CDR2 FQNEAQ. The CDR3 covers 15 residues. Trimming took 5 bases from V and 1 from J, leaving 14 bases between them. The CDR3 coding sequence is TGTGCCAGCAGCCCCATCCCTGACAGCCAAGAGACCCAGTACTTC. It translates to CASSPIPDSQETQYF. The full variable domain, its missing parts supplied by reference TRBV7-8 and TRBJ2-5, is GAGVSQSPRYKVAKRGQDVALRCDPISGHVSLFWYQQALGQGPEFLTYFQNEAQLDKSGLPSDRFFAERPEGSVSTLKIQRTQQEDSAVYLCASSPIPDSQETQYFGPGTRLLVL.

CDR3 protein: CSVIRTGATPEQYF. The CDR3 coding sequence is TGCAGCGTCATACGGACAGGTGCTACCCCCGAGCAGTACTTC. J is TRBJ2-7 and V is TRBV29-1; 7 bases are a match to TRBD1. Germline V gene lookup returns CDR1 SQVTM and CDR2 ANQGSEA. After removal of 6 bases from V and 6 bases from J, the junction contained 14 bases not matched to a gene. The CDR3 is 14 residues long.

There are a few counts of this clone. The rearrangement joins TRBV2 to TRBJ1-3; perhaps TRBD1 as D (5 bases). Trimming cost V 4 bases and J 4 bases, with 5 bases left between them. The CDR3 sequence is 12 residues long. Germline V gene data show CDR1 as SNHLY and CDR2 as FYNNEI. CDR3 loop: CASSGQGNTIYF. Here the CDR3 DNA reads TGTGCCAGCAGTGGACAGGGAAACACCATATATTTT.

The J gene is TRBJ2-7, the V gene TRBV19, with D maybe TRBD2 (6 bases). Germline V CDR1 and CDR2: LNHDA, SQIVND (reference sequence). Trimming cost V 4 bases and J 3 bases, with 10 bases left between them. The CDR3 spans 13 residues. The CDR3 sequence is CASSTGGGYEQYF. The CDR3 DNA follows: TGTGCCAGTAGTACTGGGGGAGGCTACGAGCAGTACTTC.

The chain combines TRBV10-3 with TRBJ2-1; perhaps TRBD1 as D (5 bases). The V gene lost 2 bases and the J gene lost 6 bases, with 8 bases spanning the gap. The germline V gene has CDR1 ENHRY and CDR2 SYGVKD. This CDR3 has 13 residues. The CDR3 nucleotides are TGTGCCATCAGTGAGGGAACAGGCAATGAGCAGTTCTTC. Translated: CAISEGTGNEQFF.

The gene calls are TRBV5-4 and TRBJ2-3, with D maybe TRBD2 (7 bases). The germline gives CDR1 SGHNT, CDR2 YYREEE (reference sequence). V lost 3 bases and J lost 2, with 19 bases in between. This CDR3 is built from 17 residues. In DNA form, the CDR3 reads TGTGCCAGCAGCTCCCCCGTGGGAGGGGGAAACACAGATACGCAGTATTTT. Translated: CASSSPVGGGNTDTQYF.

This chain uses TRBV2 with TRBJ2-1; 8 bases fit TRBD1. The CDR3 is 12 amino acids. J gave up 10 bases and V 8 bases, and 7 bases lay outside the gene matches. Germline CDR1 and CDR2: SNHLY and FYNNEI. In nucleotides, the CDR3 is TGTGCCAGCCGGACAGGGCTGTGGGAGCAGTTCTTC. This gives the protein CASRTGLWEQFF.

CDR3 loop: CASSPLADDEQFF. As DNA, the CDR3 is TGTGCCAGCAGCCCCCTAGCCGACGATGAGCAGTTCTTC. This sequence joins TRBV3-1 (or the pseudogene TRBV3-2) and TRBJ2-1, with a possible D match to TRBD2 (5 bases). There are 13 residues in the CDR3. Germline CDR1 LGHDT, CDR2 YNNKEL (reference sequence). V lost 4 bases and J 8 bases, leaving 12 bases between the germline ends.

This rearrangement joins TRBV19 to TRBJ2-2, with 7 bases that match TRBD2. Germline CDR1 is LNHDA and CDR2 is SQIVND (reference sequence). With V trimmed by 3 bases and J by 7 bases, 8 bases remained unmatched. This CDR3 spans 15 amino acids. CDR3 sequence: CASSMAGENLGELFF. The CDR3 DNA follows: TGTGCCAGTAGTATGGCGGGGGAAAATCTCGGGGAGCTGTTTTTT.

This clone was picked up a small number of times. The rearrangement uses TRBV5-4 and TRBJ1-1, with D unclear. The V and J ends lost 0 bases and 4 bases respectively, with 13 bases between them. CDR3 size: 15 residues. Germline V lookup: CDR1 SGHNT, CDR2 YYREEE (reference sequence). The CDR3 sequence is CASSLGAGPGTEAFF. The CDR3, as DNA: TGTGCCAGCAGCTTGGGCGCAGGCCCTGGCACTGAAGCTTTCTTT. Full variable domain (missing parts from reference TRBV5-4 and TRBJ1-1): ETGVTQSPTHLIKTRGQQVTLRCSSQSGHNTVSWYQQALGQGPQFIFQYYREEENGRGNFPPRFSGLQFPNYSSELNVNALELDDSALYLCASSLGAGPGTEAFFGQGTRLTVV.

CDR3 nucleotides: TGTGCCAGTAGCCCCCGGACTTTCTCAAGGCCCCACGAGCAGTACTTC. Protein product: CASSPRTFSRPHEQYF. This chain joins TRBV19 and TRBJ2-7; a weak D match, TRBD2 (5 bases). The V gene's germline CDR1 is LNHDA and CDR2 SQIVND (reference sequence). This CDR3 is built from 16 residues. Trimming took 6 bases from V and 5 from J, leaving 23 bases between them.

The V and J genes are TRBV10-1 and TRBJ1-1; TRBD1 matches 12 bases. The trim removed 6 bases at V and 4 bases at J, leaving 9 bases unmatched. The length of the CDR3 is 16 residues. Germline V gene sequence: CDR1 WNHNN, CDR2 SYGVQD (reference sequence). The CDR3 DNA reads TGCGCCAGCAGCTACCTCCGGGACAGGGGGCCCACTGAAGCTTTCTTT. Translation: CASSYLRDRGPTEAFF.

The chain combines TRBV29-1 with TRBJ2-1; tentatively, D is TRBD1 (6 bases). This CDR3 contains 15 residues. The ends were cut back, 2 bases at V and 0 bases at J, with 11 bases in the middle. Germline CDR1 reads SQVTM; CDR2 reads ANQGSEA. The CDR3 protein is CSVEFVGGSYNEQFF. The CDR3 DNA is TGCAGCGTTGAATTCGTAGGGGGCTCCTACAATGAGCAGTTCTTC.

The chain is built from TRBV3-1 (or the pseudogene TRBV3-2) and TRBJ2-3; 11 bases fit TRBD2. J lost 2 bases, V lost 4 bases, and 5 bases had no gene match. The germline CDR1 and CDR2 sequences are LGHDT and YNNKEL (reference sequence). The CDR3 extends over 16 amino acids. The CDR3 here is CASSPGGLAVTDTQYF. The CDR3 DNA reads TGTGCCAGCAGCCCCGGGGGACTAGCGGTCACAGATACGCAGTATTTT.

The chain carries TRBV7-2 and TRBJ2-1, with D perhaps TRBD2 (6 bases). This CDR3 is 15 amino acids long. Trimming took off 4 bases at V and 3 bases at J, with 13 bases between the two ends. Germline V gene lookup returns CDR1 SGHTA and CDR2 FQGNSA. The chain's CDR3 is CASSSQAGIYNEQFF. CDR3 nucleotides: TGTGCCAGCAGCTCCCAAGCGGGCATCTACAATGAGCAGTTCTTC.

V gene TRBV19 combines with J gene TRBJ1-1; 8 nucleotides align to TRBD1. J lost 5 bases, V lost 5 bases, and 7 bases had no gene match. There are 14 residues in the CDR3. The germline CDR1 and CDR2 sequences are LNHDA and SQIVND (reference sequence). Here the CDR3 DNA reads TGTGCCAGTAGTTCCGGGACAGGTTGGACTGAAGCTTTCTTT. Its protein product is CASSSGTGWTEAFF.

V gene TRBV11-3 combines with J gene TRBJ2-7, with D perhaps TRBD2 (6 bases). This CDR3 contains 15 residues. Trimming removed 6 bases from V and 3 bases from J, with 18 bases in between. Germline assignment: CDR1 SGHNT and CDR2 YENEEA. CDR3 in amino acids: CASSLRSGAHYEQYF. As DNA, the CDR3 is TGTGCCAGCAGTCTTAGGTCGGGAGCTCACTACGAGCAGTACTTC.

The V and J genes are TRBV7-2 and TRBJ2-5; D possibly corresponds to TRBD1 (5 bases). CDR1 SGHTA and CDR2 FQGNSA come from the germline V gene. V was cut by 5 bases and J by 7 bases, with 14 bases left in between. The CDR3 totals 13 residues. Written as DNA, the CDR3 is TGTGCCAGCAGCCCAGGGATCTGGGGGACCCAGTACTTC. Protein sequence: CASSPGIWGTQYF. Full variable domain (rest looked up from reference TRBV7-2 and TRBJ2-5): GAGVSQSPSNKVTEKGKDVELRCDPISGHTALYWYRQSLGQGLEFLIYFQGNSAPDKSGLPSDRFSAERTGGSVSTLTIQRTQQEDSAVYLCASSPGIWGTQYFGPGTRLLVL.

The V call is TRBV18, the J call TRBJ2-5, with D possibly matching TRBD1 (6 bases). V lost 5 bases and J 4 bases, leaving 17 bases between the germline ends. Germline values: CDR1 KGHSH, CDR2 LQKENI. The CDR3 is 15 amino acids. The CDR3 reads CASSVLTLTGETQYF. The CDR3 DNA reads TGTGCCAGCTCAGTCCTAACCCTGACAGGAGAGACCCAGTACTTC. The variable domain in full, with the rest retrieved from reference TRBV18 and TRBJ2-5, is NAGVMQNPRHLVRRRGQEARLRCSPMKGHSHVYWYRQLPEEGLKFMVYLQKENIIDESGMPKERFSAEFPKEGPSILRIQQVVRGDSAAYFCASSVLTLTGETQYFGPGTRLLVL.

This CDR3 reads CASTPTGKGYGYTF. As DNA, the CDR3 is TGTGCCAGTACCCCCACAGGGAAGGGCTATGGCTACACCTTC. This sequence joins TRBV19 and TRBJ1-2; D possibly corresponds to TRBD1 (6 bases). V was cut by 7 bases and J by 4 bases, with 16 bases left in between. Per the germline V gene, CDR1 is LNHDA and CDR2 is SQIVND (reference sequence). The CDR3 is 14 residues long.

The CDR3 loop reads CASGDSRVQETQYF. CDR3 DNA sequence: TGTGCCAGCGGGGACAGCCGGGTACAAGAGACCCAGTACTTC. This chain uses TRBV7-9 with TRBJ2-5, with 7 positions matching TRBD1. V lost 8 bases to trimming and J lost 2 bases; unmatched junction nucleotides: 8. The CDR3 extends over 14 amino acids. Germline lookup yields CDR1 SEHNR and CDR2 FQNEAQ (reference sequence).

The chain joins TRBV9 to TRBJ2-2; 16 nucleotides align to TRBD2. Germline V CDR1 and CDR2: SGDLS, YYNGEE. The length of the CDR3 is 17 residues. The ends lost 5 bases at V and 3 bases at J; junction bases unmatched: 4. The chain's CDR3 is CASRGLAGGPDTGELFF. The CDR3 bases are TGTGCCAGCAGGGGACTAGCGGGAGGGCCAGACACCGGGGAGCTGTTTTTT. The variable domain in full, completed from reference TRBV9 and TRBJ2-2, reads DSGVTQTPKHLITATGQRVTLRCSPRSGDLSVYWYQQSLDQGLQFLIQYYNGEERAKGNILERFSAQQFPDLHSELNLSSLELGDSALYFCASRGLAGGPDTGELFFGEGSRLTVL.

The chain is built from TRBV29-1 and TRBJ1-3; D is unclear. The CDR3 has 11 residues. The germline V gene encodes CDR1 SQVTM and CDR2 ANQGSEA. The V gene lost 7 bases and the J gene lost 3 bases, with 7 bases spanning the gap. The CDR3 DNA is TGCAGCGGGTCGGGTGGAAACACCATATATTTT. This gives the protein CSGSGGNTIYF. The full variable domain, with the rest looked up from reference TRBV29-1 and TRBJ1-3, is SAVISQKPSRDICQRGTSLTIQCQVDSQVTMMFWYRQQPGQSLTLIATANQGSEATYESGFVIDKFPISRPNLTFSTLTVSNMSPEDSSIYLCSGSGGNTIYFGEGSWLTVV.

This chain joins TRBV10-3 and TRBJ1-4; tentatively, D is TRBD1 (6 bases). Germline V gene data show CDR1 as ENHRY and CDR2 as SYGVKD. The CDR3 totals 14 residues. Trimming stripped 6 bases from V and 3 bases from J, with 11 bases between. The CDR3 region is CAIRGGQSNEKLFF. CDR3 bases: TGTGCCATCAGGGGTGGACAGTCTAATGAAAAACTGTTTTTT.

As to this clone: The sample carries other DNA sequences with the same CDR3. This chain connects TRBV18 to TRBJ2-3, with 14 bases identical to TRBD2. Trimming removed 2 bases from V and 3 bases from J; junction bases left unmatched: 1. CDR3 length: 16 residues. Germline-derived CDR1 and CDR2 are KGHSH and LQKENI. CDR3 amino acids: CASSPGTSGRTDTQYF. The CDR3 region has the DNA TGTGCCAGCTCACCAGGGACTAGCGGGAGAACAGATACGCAGTATTTT.

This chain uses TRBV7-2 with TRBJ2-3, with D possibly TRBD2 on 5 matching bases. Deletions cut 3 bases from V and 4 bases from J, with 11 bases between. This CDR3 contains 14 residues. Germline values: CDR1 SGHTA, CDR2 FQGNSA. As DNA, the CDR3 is TGTGCCAGCAGCTTCACTAGAACCGCAGATACGCAGTATTTT. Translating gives CASSFTRTADTQYF.